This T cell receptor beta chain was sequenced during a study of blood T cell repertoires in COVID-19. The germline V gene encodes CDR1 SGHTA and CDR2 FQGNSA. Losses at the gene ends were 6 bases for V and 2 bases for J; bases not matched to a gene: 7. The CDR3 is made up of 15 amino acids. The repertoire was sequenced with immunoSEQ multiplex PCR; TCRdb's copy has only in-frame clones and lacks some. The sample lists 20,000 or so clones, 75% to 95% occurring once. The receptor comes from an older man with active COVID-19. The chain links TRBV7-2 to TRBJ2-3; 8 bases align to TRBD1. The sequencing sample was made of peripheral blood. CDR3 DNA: TGTGCCAGCAGGTTGGACAGGGCGTACACAGATACGCAGTATTTT. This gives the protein CASRLDRAYTDTQYF.